These T cell receptor beta chains were read from a single sample in a study of cytomegalovirus exposure and HLA in healthy donors. TCRdb's table, derived via immunoSEQ multiplex PCR, lists solely in-frame clones and lacks some. The table lists about 250,000 clones, roughly 87% of them singletons, with 12% in the top ten. The material sequenced was PBMCs. These receptor sequences come from a young man in good health and CMV-seropositive. Each CDR3 is given with its conserved first and last residue. Fields, in order: CDR3 protein, V gene, J gene.

cdr3_aa: CASSFSREVQYF
v_call: TRBV5-6
j_call: TRBJ2-7

cdr3_aa: CASSEVGQGAFDYGYTF
v_call: TRBV6-1
j_call: TRBJ1-2

cdr3_aa: CASSPPSGTQYF
v_call: TRBV11-2
j_call: TRBJ2-5

cdr3_aa: CASSERDSISGELFF
v_call: TRBV7-6
j_call: TRBJ2-2

cdr3_aa: CASSLRVLAAYEQYF
v_call: TRBV7-2
j_call: TRBJ2-7

cdr3_aa: CASSLARDSRSYEQYF
v_call: TRBV5-1
j_call: TRBJ2-7

cdr3_aa: CASSLDGGETQYF
v_call: TRBV5-5
j_call: TRBJ2-5

cdr3_aa: CASSLDYNEQFF
v_call: TRBV5-4
j_call: TRBJ2-1

cdr3_aa: CASSAPGQGSGTQYF
v_call: TRBV28
j_call: TRBJ2-5

cdr3_aa: CASSSDRGSYEQYF
v_call: TRBV5-6
j_call: TRBJ2-7

cdr3_aa: CASSSPTSGMDEQYF
v_call: TRBV11-2
j_call: TRBJ2-7

cdr3_aa: CASSPSLHGYTF
v_call: TRBV28
j_call: TRBJ1-2

cdr3_aa: CASSFDRFYEQYF
v_call: TRBV14
j_call: TRBJ2-7

cdr3_aa: CASSLPGGYEQYF
v_call: TRBV6-5
j_call: TRBJ2-7

cdr3_aa: CASSQPRGPDTQYF
v_call: TRBV4-2
j_call: TRBJ2-3

cdr3_aa: CASSWTGSGYTF
v_call: TRBV5-8
j_call: TRBJ1-2

cdr3_aa: CASSYHRRETQYF
v_call: TRBV6-5
j_call: TRBJ2-5

cdr3_aa: CASSFSGTNTGELFF
v_call: TRBV5-1
j_call: TRBJ2-2

cdr3_aa: CASSLVQGLYEQYF
v_call: TRBV5-1
j_call: TRBJ2-7

cdr3_aa: CASSVERGSYEQYF
v_call: TRBV9
j_call: TRBJ2-7

cdr3_aa: CASSMGTSGEAFF
v_call: TRBV5-4
j_call: TRBJ1-1

cdr3_aa: CAWSVGRGSNQPQHF
v_call: TRBV30
j_call: TRBJ1-5

cdr3_aa: CSVDRQGYNEQFF
v_call: TRBV29-1
j_call: TRBJ2-1

cdr3_aa: CASSPHQGRVRQDTQYF
v_call: TRBV4-1
j_call: TRBJ2-3

cdr3_aa: CASSPKRGSTDTQYF
v_call: TRBV16
j_call: TRBJ2-3

cdr3_aa: CASSVLRQSYEQYF
v_call: TRBV4-1
j_call: TRBJ2-7

cdr3_aa: CASSVDALTDTQYF
v_call: TRBV9
j_call: TRBJ2-3

cdr3_aa: CASSYQGRTEAFF
v_call: TRBV6-5
j_call: TRBJ1-1

cdr3_aa: CASSLEAVRELFF
v_call: TRBV5-1
j_call: TRBJ2-2

cdr3_aa: CASSQVRGGTEAFF
v_call: TRBV4-2
j_call: TRBJ1-1

cdr3_aa: CSVEDGGWGDTEAFF
v_call: TRBV29-1
j_call: TRBJ1-1

cdr3_aa: CASSEDGTYEQYF
v_call: TRBV6-1
j_call: TRBJ2-7

cdr3_aa: CSVEGGDGYTF
v_call: TRBV29-1
j_call: TRBJ1-2

cdr3_aa: CASGRRRGAQYITSGANVLTF
v_call: TRBV28
j_call: TRBJ2-6

cdr3_aa: CASRLQGSAYEQYF
v_call: TRBV27
j_call: TRBJ2-7

cdr3_aa: CASSPDSKNQPQHF
v_call: TRBV5-4
j_call: TRBJ1-5

cdr3_aa: CASSLTGSSYNEQFF
v_call: TRBV27
j_call: TRBJ2-1

cdr3_aa: CASSVAIWTEAFF
v_call: TRBV6-4
j_call: TRBJ1-1

cdr3_aa: CASSSRDSQETQYF
v_call: TRBV5-1
j_call: TRBJ2-5

cdr3_aa: CASSLDTGPGNTIYF
v_call: TRBV7-2
j_call: TRBJ1-3

cdr3_aa: CASRTGTWQFF
v_call: TRBV28
j_call: TRBJ2-1

cdr3_aa: CASSPEIIGTRAFF
v_call: TRBV18
j_call: TRBJ1-1

cdr3_aa: CASSGGSYNEQFF
v_call: TRBV2
j_call: TRBJ2-1

cdr3_aa: CASSELDNYGYTF
v_call: TRBV6-1
j_call: TRBJ1-2

cdr3_aa: CASRTRTGDYGYTF
v_call: TRBV6-1
j_call: TRBJ1-2

cdr3_aa: CASSHSGKDGYTF
v_call: TRBV11-2
j_call: TRBJ1-2

cdr3_aa: CSVRSDGNGYTF
v_call: TRBV29-1
j_call: TRBJ1-2

cdr3_aa: CASSYDVSGGYTF
v_call: TRBV7-9
j_call: TRBJ1-2

cdr3_aa: CASSRDSTSNQPQHF
v_call: TRBV7-2
j_call: TRBJ1-5

cdr3_aa: CASSLVGSQETQYF
v_call: TRBV5-1
j_call: TRBJ2-5

cdr3_aa: CASSQFGAETQYF
v_call: TRBV18
j_call: TRBJ2-5

cdr3_aa: CASGSNQPQHF
v_call: TRBV19
j_call: TRBJ1-5

cdr3_aa: CASSPRADTLSLGANVLTF
v_call: TRBV18
j_call: TRBJ2-6

cdr3_aa: CASSSGGPSTGELFF
v_call: TRBV6-5
j_call: TRBJ2-2

cdr3_aa: CASSLEHSREQYF
v_call: TRBV7-3
j_call: TRBJ2-7

cdr3_aa: CASSILVGFKAEAFF
v_call: TRBV19
j_call: TRBJ1-1

cdr3_aa: CASSFYRGLYEQYF
v_call: TRBV28
j_call: TRBJ2-7